These 19 T cell receptor beta chains came from one sample sequenced in a study of T cells in Graves' hyperthyroidism and ophthalmopathy. There were TCR beta CDR3 regions amplified from RNA transcripts. An initial round of RT-PCR targeting the TCR CDR3 relied on the HTBI primer set. TCRdb redid the calling of the multiplex PCR reads with MiXCR, one entry per CDR3 protein. The table lists about 300,000 distinct CDR3 sequences, roughly a fifth of them singletons. The sample consisted of blood. The receptors stem from a middle-aged man with Graves' ophthalmopathy.

This clonotype was seen only a few times. At one end, the junction sequence differs from germline, possibly due to a read error. The genes are TRBV7-9 and TRBJ1-2, with D uncertain. CDR1 is SEHNR and CDR2 is FQNEAQ in the germline V gene (reference sequence). CDR3 length equals 12 residues. CDR3 DNA sequence: TGTGCCAGCAGCTTTCAGAACTTTGGCTACACCTTC. Its translation: CASSFQNFGYTF.

This clonotype was picked up many times. V gene TRBV9 combines with J gene TRBJ1-1; D remains ambiguous. The CDR3 loop spans 15 amino acids. Germline assignment: CDR1 SGDLS and CDR2 YYNGEE. Trimming removed 0 bases at V and 2 bases at J, with 11 bases between. CDR3 in DNA: TGTGCCAGCAGCGTAGCTGGAACACCTAACACTGAAGCTTTCTTT. Its translation: CASSVAGTPNTEAFF.

This sequence joins TRBV28 and TRBJ2-3; 9 bases fit TRBD2. CDR3 length: 15 residues. CDR1 and CDR2 from the germline V gene are MDHEN and SYDVKM. Trimming removed 3 bases from V and 1 base from J; junction bases left unmatched: 2. CDR3 bases: TGTGCCAGCAGTTTTGAGCGGGAGGGCACAGATACGCAGTATTTT. This gives the protein CASSFEREGTDTQYF.

The chain combines TRBV19 with TRBJ2-2; tentative D call: TRBD1 (6 bases). Germline loops: CDR1 LNHDA, CDR2 SQIVND (reference sequence). Trimming took off 6 bases at V and 1 base at J, with 15 bases between the two ends. The CDR3 spans 16 residues. CDR3 DNA: TGTGCCAGTAGCACGGGACACACGAAGAACACCGGGGAGCTGTTTTTT. Translation gives CASSTGHTKNTGELFF.

This clonotype has just a few counts. The junction and the germline gene differ at one end; a read error may be behind it. The V call is TRBV6-1, the J call TRBJ2-7; 8 positions match TRBD2. CDR1 is MNHNS and CDR2 is SASEGT in the germline V gene. The CDR3 has 15 residues. CDR3 DNA: TGTGCCAGCAGCGAAGCGGGGGACATAGGGGCGGAGCAGTACTTC. Its translation: CASSEAGDIGAEQYF.

There are many counts of this clonotype. The CDR3 DNA sequence: TGTGCCAGCAGCCGGGGGGGGAATGAAAAACTGTTTTTT. It is translated as CASSRGGNEKLFF. The V gene is TRBV3-1, the J gene TRBJ1-4; the D gene is possibly TRBD1 (5 bases). CDR1 and CDR2 from the germline V gene are LGHDT and YNNKEL (reference sequence). This CDR3 comprises 13 residues. V was cut by 4 bases and J by 5 bases, with 8 bases left in between.

CDR3 region: CASSPQQSGASGNTIYF. In DNA form, the CDR3 reads TGTGCCAGCTCACCTCAACAGTCGGGGGCGTCTGGAAACACCATATATTTT. The chain recombines TRBV18 with TRBJ1-3; a possible D gene is TRBD1 (6 bases). This CDR3 spans 17 amino acids. Germline-derived CDR1 and CDR2 are KGHSH and LQKENI. With 3 bases removed from V and 1 base from J, the gap between germline ends came to 16 bases.

Worth noting for this clonotype: A much larger clone lies one base from this, so it may be a read error. This chain joins TRBV5-4 and TRBJ2-7, with TRBD2 matching 16 bases. The germline CDR1 and CDR2 sequences are SGHNT and YYREEE (reference sequence). There are 19 residues in the CDR3. CDR3 residues: CANSLGPGLAGGKSYEQYF. As DNA, the CDR3 is TGTGCCAACAGCTTGGGGCCGGGACTAGCGGGAGGGAAATCCTACGAGCAGTACTTC.

V usage is TRBV24-1 and J usage is TRBJ2-2; D gene unclear. CDR3 length: 15 residues. The germline V gene has CDR1 KGHDR and CDR2 SFDVKD. Deletions cut 4 bases from V and 4 bases from J, with 12 bases between. For the CDR3, the DNA is TGTGCCACCAGTGAACCGCCTCCACGCACCGGGGAGCTGTTTTTT. Encoded protein: CATSEPPPRTGELFF.

In this sample, this clonotype turned up many times. This chain uses TRBV3-1 with TRBJ2-3; 7 bases agree with TRBD2. Trimming removed 0 bases from V and 4 bases from J; junction bases left unmatched: 7. The CDR3 length is 16 residues. CDR1 and CDR2 (germline): LGHDT, YNNKEL (reference sequence). The CDR3 DNA follows: TGTGCCAGCAGCCAAGAATGGCTAGCGGAGTCAGATACGCAGTATTTT. Translating gives CASSQEWLAESDTQYF.

This clonotype has a handful of counts. V gene TRBV6-5 combines with J gene TRBJ1-4, with D perhaps matching TRBD1 (6 bases). CDR3 length: 14 residues. Between the trimmed V and J ends, which lost 2 bases and 8 bases, there was a span of 12 bases. Germline V gene data show CDR1 as MNHEY and CDR2 as SVGAGI. This chain's CDR3 is CASSYGGLGEKLFF. The CDR3 nucleotides read TGTGCCAGCAGTTACGGGGGCCTCGGGGAAAAACTGTTTTTT.

The table lists this clonotype with a few counts. The V gene is TRBV29-1, the J gene TRBJ1-4, with 10 bases matching TRBD1. The V gene end was trimmed by 1 base and the J gene end by 7 bases; junction bases not matched to a gene: 6. CDR1 and CDR2 from the germline V gene are SQVTM and ANQGSEA. The CDR3 has 15 residues. Here the CDR3 reads CSVEGRTGGREKLFF. The CDR3 DNA is TGCAGCGTTGAAGGTCGGACAGGGGGGCGTGAAAAACTGTTTTTT.

At least ten counts were recorded for this clonotype. The V and J genes are TRBV6-1 and TRBJ1-1; 8 nucleotides match TRBD1. Germline values: CDR1 MNHNS, CDR2 SASEGT. The trim removed 6 bases at V and 2 bases at J, leaving 8 bases unmatched. This CDR3 has 15 amino acids. CDR3 in DNA: TGTGCCAGCAGGGTCTCGGGACAGGTTAACACTGAAGCTTTCTTT. Translated, it gives CASRVSGQVNTEAFF.

This clonotype was seen ten or more times. In nucleotides, the CDR3 is TGTGCCTGGTCTCTTAGCGATTCCTACAATGAGCAGTTCTTC. Translating gives CAWSLSDSYNEQFF. V and J are TRBV30 and TRBJ2-1, with TRBD2 as a possible D gene (5 bases). Trimming left V 5 bases short and J 1 base short, with 12 bases between. This CDR3 region has 14 residues. The V gene's germline CDR1 is GTSNPN and CDR2 SVGIG (reference sequence).

The gene calls are TRBV7-2 and TRBJ1-2, with D maybe TRBD1 (5 bases). V was cut by 1 base and J by 7 bases, with 16 bases left in between. Per germline, CDR1 SGHTA and CDR2 FQGNSA. The CDR3 covers 15 residues. In DNA, the CDR3 is TGTGCCAGCAGCTTAGGGAGGGGCCGCCCTTCTGGCTACACCTTC. Translated: CASSLGRGRPSGYTF.

On this clonotype itself: Just one base apart from a much larger clone, this may be a read error. The V call is TRBV28, the J call TRBJ1-5, with unresolved D. The CDR3 length is 14 residues. Per the germline V gene, CDR1 is MDHEN and CDR2 is SYDVKM. The V end lost 5 bases, the J end lost 6 bases, and 14 bases lay between the germline ends. The CDR3 loop reads CASSPPGATQPQHF. In DNA, the CDR3 is TGTGCCAGCAGTCCCCCGGGAGCCACTCAGCCCCAGCATTTT.

At least ten counts were recorded for this clonotype. J is TRBJ2-1 and V is TRBV5-1; D may be TRBD1 (5 bases). The CDR3 is 14 residues long. The germline gives CDR1 SGHRS, CDR2 YFSETQ. V lost 4 bases and J lost 12, with 20 bases in between. The CDR3, as DNA: TGCGCCAGCAGCCCGCTCGAGGCCAACAGGCGGCAGTTCTTC. It yields the protein CASSPLEANRRQFF.

This clonotype was recorded many times. The chain employs TRBV3-1 and TRBJ2-1; TRBD2 matches 7 bases. The CDR3 is 14 amino acids. V dropped 1 base and J dropped 9; count of bases not matched to a gene: 6. CDR1 is LGHDT and CDR2 is YNNKEL in the germline V gene (reference sequence). In nucleotides, the CDR3 is TGTGCCAGCAGCCAAGGGGAGGGGTTGGTTGAGCAGTTCTTC. Protein: CASSQGEGLVEQFF.

The table lists this clonotype with many counts. The J gene is TRBJ1-2, the V gene TRBV11-2; D is ambiguous. CDR3 length: 15 amino acids. Germline V lookup: CDR1 SGHAT, CDR2 FQNNGV. With 1 base removed from V and 5 bases from J, the gap between germline ends came to 14 bases. The CDR3 loop is CASSLGPGPEYGYTF. The CDR3 nucleotides are TGTGCCAGCAGCTTAGGGCCAGGCCCGGAATATGGCTACACCTTC.